The rows below give T cell receptor beta chains drawn from one sample of a study of T cell repertoires in aging, cancer and after chemotherapy. From the multiplex PCR reads, TCRdb called clonotypes with MiXCR, one entry per CDR3 protein. The sample gives about 13,000 distinct CDR3 sequences, about 25% of which show up once; about 48% is in the top ten. Sequencing input: blood. The receptors were gathered from a human donor in good health. CDR3s include the opening cysteine and the closing phenylalanine or tryptophan. The D gene is left open where the match is weak. Some rows have no size entry. The others give once, few or many, or a class for an expanded clone.

>once|TRBV7-8|TRBD1|TRBJ2-5
TGTGCCAGCAGCAAAACAGGGGGCGCGGAGACCCAGTACTTC
CASSKTGGAETQYF
>NA|TRBV5-3|NA|TRBJ2-2
TGTGCCAGAAGCTTGGTAGCAGCAAACACCGGGGAGCTGTTTTTT
CARSLVAANTGELFF
>NA|TRBV5-6|NA|TRBJ1-6
TGCGCCAGCAGCTCCCAGAGCTATAATTCACCCCTCCACTTT
CASSSQSYNSPLHF
>few|TRBV27|NA|TRBJ1-5
TGTGCCAGCGCAACCTCAGGTTGGGGGCCTCAGCCCCAGCATTTT
CASATSGWGPQPQHF
>NA|TRBV20-1|TRBD2|TRBJ2-7
TGCAGTGCTAGAGGACTAGCGGGGACCTCCTACGAGCAGTACTTC
CSARGLAGTSYEQYF
>few|TRBV28|NA|TRBJ1-1
TGTGCCAGCACTGATACGATGCAAGCAAATGAAGCTTTCTTT
CASTDTMQANEAFF
>NA|TRBV5-6|TRBD1|TRBJ1-4
TGTGCCAGCAGCTTACAGGGGGCCGGGGAAAAACTGTTTTTT
CASSLQGAGEKLFF
>few|TRBV28|TRBD2|TRBJ2-7
TGTGCCAGCAGTCCTAGCGCGGGGGGGGCTTACGAGCAGTACTTC
CASSPSAGGAYEQYF
>NA|TRBV7-9|NA|TRBJ1-1
TGTGCCAGCAGCTTAGCGCACAGGGTAGGTACTGAAGCTTTCTTT
CASSLAHRVGTEAFF
>NA|TRBV7-9|NA|TRBJ1-1
TGTGCCAGCAGAAAGCCCGGGACGGTGCACACTGAAGCTTTCTTT
CASRKPGTVHTEAFF